This TCR beta chain was recovered during a study of blood T cell repertoires in COVID-19. Repertoires were generated with immunoSEQ multiplex PCR, while TCRdb's copy carries only in-frame clones and drops some. The data contain around 70,000 clones, 65% to 85% of them seen just once; the ten biggest clones take up roughly 5%. V was trimmed by 0 bases and J by 4 bases, leaving 4 bases between them. CDR3 length equals 12 residues. Per germline, CDR1 SGHRS and CDR2 YFSETQ. The chain links TRBV5-1 to TRBJ2-5; no clear D gene. The specimen was peripheral blood. The TCR sequence derives from an elderly woman with active or convalescent COVID-19. This chain's CDR3 is CASSLALETQYF. Written as DNA, the CDR3 is TGCGCCAGCAGCTTGGCCTTAGAGACCCAGTACTTC.